This entry lists 14 T cell receptor beta chains sequenced from one sample in a study of identical twins' blood T cells. MiXCR, applied by TCRdb to the 5' RACE reads, yields one record per CDR3 protein. Counted here are 350,000 to 400,000 distinct CDR3 sequences, about 28% occurring once; the ten biggest clones make up 6% to 7%. Sequences were obtained from PBMCs. These receptors were taken from a woman aged 18-49 years in good health.

This clonotype was seen more than once but under ten times. At one boundary the junction diverges from the germline segment, which might be a read error. The gene calls are TRBV10-1 and TRBJ2-7; 8 bases line up with TRBD1. The germline V gene encodes CDR1 WNHNN and CDR2 SYGVQD (reference sequence). The CDR3 sequence is 15 residues long. CDR3: CASSHPTGTGGTIHF. For the CDR3, the DNA is TGCGCCAGCAGTCATCCAACCGGGACAGGAGGTACCATCCACTTC.

The chain couples TRBV5-1 to TRBJ2-2; perhaps TRBD2 as D (6 bases). This CDR3 is built from 16 residues. CDR1 is SGHRS and CDR2 is YFSETQ in the germline V gene. The V end lost 2 bases, the J end lost 8 bases, and 19 bases lay between the germline ends. Written as DNA, the CDR3 is TGCGCCAGCAGCTTCTTCGCGGGACCACAGTCGGGGGAGCTGTTTTTT. It encodes CASSFFAGPQSGELFF.

This clonotype was counted a few times. This chain links TRBV7-2 with TRBJ2-1; 7 positions agree with TRBD1. The CDR3 length is 15 residues. The J segment lost 1 base and the V segment lost 5 bases, leaving 5 bases of the junction unmatched. Per the germline V gene, CDR1 is SGHTA and CDR2 is FQGNSA. The CDR3 DNA is TGTGCCAGCAGCCCGACAGGGTTTTCCTACAATGAGCAGTTCTTC. It translates to CASSPTGFSYNEQFF.

Only one count was recorded for this clonotype. The J gene is TRBJ2-7, the V gene TRBV11-2, with TRBD1 matching 7 bases. V was clipped by 5 bases and J by 0 bases; unmatched bases: 10. The CDR3 runs to 16 residues. The germline gives CDR1 SGHAT, CDR2 FQNNGV. DNA for the CDR3: TGTGCCAGCAGCACCAGGGACAGTTTGAGCTCCTACGAGCAGTACTTC. Translation: CASSTRDSLSSYEQYF.

This clonotype appeared a single time. The V and J genes are TRBV5-1 and TRBJ2-7; D is uncertain. V shed 5 bases and J shed 4 bases, with 13 bases lying between them. Germline CDR1 is SGHRS and CDR2 is YFSETQ. The CDR3 has 13 residues. Written as DNA, the CDR3 is TGCGCCAGCAGGATCAATTCGATTTACGAGCAGTACTTC. Encoded protein: CASRINSIYEQYF.

A word on this clonotype: A clone one base away is much larger, so this may be a read error. V and J are TRBV29-1 and TRBJ1-2, with no clear D. V shed 4 bases and J shed 6 bases, with 18 bases lying between them. The CDR3 extends over 14 amino acids. From germline, CDR1 is SQVTM and CDR2 ANQGSEA. The CDR3 DNA follows: TGCAGCGTTGGATTAGAGCCTCCTCCCGATGGCTACACCTTC. Protein: CSVGLEPPPDGYTF.

This clonotype was seen only a few times. The chain recombines TRBV29-1 with TRBJ1-2; D ambiguous. In germline, CDR1 is SQVTM, CDR2 ANQGSEA. The germline V and J ends were trimmed by 4 bases and 0 bases, with 6 bases remaining between them. The CDR3 is made up of 12 amino acids. As DNA, the CDR3 is TGCAGCGTTGCCGTCACTAACTATGGCTACACCTTC. Its translation: CSVAVTNYGYTF.

The table lists this clonotype with a few counts. The rearrangement uses TRBV7-8 and TRBJ1-1; TRBD1 aligns across 8 bases. The CDR3 runs 17 residues. Germline assignment: CDR1 SGHVS and CDR2 FQNEAQ. V lost 4 bases and J lost 0; bases outside the gene matches: 10. The chain's CDR3 is CASSSRRDRNLNTEAFF. The CDR3 DNA sequence: TGTGCCAGCAGCTCCAGGCGGGACAGGAATTTGAACACTGAAGCTTTCTTT.

The chain employs TRBV5-1 and TRBJ1-1; TRBD1 matches at 8 bases. V trimming: 1 base; J trimming: 4 bases; junction bases outside the gene matches: 3. The germline CDR1 and CDR2 sequences are SGHRS and YFSETQ. The CDR3 contains 14 residues. The CDR3 sequence: CASSLRTGSTEAFF. The CDR3 DNA follows: TGCGCCAGCAGCTTGCGGACAGGGAGCACTGAAGCTTTCTTT. Together with reference TRBV5-1 and TRBJ1-1, the CDR3 gives the full variable domain: KAGVTQTPRYLIKTRGQQVTLSCSPISGHRSVSWYQQTPGQGLQFLFEYFSETQRNKGNFPGRFSGRQFSNSRSEMNVSTLELGDSALYLCASSLRTGSTEAFFGQGTRLTVV.

This clonotype was observed a handful of times. The junction does not match germline at one end; this may be a read error. The chain uses TRBV28 and TRBJ1-1; no clear D gene. Germline CDR1 MDHEN, CDR2 SYDVKM. The CDR3 spans 16 residues. The chain's CDR3 is CASNLYIGQINTEAFF. In nucleotides, the CDR3 is TGTGCCAGCAATTTATACATAGGGCAGATTAACACTGAAGCTTTCTTT. The full variable domain, its missing parts supplied by reference TRBV28 and TRBJ1-1, is DVKVTQSSRYLVKRTGEKVFLECVQDMDHENMFWYRQDPGLGLRLIYFSYDVKMKEKGDIPEGYSVSREKKERFSLILESASTNQTSMYLCASNLYIGQINTEAFFGQGTRLTVV.

This clonotype has a handful of counts. This chain uses TRBV29-1 with TRBJ1-1; no clear D. The CDR3 runs 12 residues. Germline-derived CDR1 and CDR2 are SQVTM and ANQGSEA. Trimming removed 5 bases from V and 2 bases from J, with 9 bases in between. The DNA of the CDR3 is TGCAGCGTTTCAAACTTAAACACTGAAGCTTTCTTT. Residues: CSVSNLNTEAFF.

This clonotype was counted only a few times. The chain employs TRBV7-2 and TRBJ1-1, with D possibly matching TRBD1 (6 bases). V lost 5 bases and J lost 7, with 14 bases in between. The CDR3 extends over 13 amino acids. Germline V gives CDR1 SGHTA, CDR2 FQGNSA. The CDR3 DNA reads TGTGCCAGCAGCCCTCGTGAGGGGGGTGAAGCTTTCTTT. This gives the protein CASSPREGGEAFF.

This clonotype has only a few counts. V gene TRBV27 combines with J gene TRBJ2-7; tentative D call: TRBD1 (5 bases). Trimming cost V 5 bases and J 4 bases, with 15 bases left between them. Germline assignment: CDR1 MNHEY and CDR2 SMNVEV (reference sequence). The CDR3 sequence is 14 residues long. CDR3 protein: CASSPPNDRYEQYF. CDR3 DNA: TGTGCCAGCAGTCCACCCAACGACAGATACGAGCAGTACTTC.

This clonotype was seen a few times. This chain joins TRBV11-2 and TRBJ1-6, with D perhaps TRBD1 (5 bases). The germline V gene has CDR1 SGHAT and CDR2 FQNNGV. The CDR3 loop spans 12 amino acids. The ends were cut back, 11 bases at V and 11 bases at J, with 16 bases in the middle. CDR3 protein: CASGRPNPPLHF. The CDR3 nucleotides are TGTGCCTCGGGGCGACCCAATCCACCCCTCCACTTT.